This T cell receptor beta chain was identified during a study of neurological immune-mediated disorders. About the study: About 90% of the 34 multiple sclerosis patients had relapsing-remitting disease; 3 had secondary progressive.

This clonotype was counted ten times or more. Each CDR3 protein gets one entry after TCRdb re-called the 5' RACE reads with MiXCR. The repertoire holds tens of thousands of distinct CDR3 sequences, with around 4.2% as singletons. Germline lookup yields CDR1 SEHNR and CDR2 FQNEAQ (reference sequence). Trimming removed 5 bases at V and 13 bases at J, with 17 bases between. This CDR3 region has 13 residues. The sample comprised PBMCs. The sequence was obtained from a man over 45 with multiple sclerosis. The chain is built from TRBV7-9 and TRBJ1-4, with D maybe TRBD1 (5 bases). The CDR3, as DNA: TGTGCCAGCAGCGAGGGACCTTTCAGTGGACTGTTTTTT. Encoded protein: CASSEGPFSGLFF.